This T cell receptor beta chain is drawn from a study of memory CD8 T cells in hepatitis C reinfection. As for time point: pre-reinfection, 55 to 20 weeks before reinfection detection. Sorted cells were sequenced directly ex vivo without any in vitro expansion. Total naive CD8 T cells were sorted as viable CD3+ CD8+ CD45RO- cells from a couple of donors. J lost 8 bases, V lost 4 bases, and 5 bases had no gene match. The CDR3 is 15 amino acids. Germline V lookup: CDR1 LNHDA, CDR2 SQIVND (reference sequence). Sequenced by immunoSEQ multiplex PCR; TCRdb stores in-frame clones only, minus some. The sample records over 45,000 clones, roughly nine tenths being singletons. As to this clone: No antigen is known for it.

Study-wide findings and caveats: Only a handful of donors prevented definitive conclusions about public clonotypes.

The sample comprised naive CD8+ T cells sorted from blood. The chain uses TRBV19 and TRBJ2-1; TRBD2 aligns across 13 bases. The source of this sequence is a man younger than 35 with hepatitis C virus infection. CDR3 in amino acids: CASSRTSGREDEQFF. The CDR3 DNA follows: TGTGCCAGTAGTAGGACTAGCGGGAGAGAGGATGAGCAGTTCTTC.